This T cell receptor (beta chain) was documented in a study of tumor-infiltrating lymphocytes in primary liver carcinoma (dated by TCRdb to about 2017). For the study in its entirety: Between November 2015 and March 2016, a handful of patients in China with histopathologically diagnosed primary liver carcinoma had surgical resection. Hepatocellular carcinoma (four) or combined HCC and intrahepatic cholangiocarcinoma (one) was present in the five patients, who were three men and two women aged 30 to 69 years. The five patients had tumors staged T1-T3 N0M0, with maximum diameters ranging from roughly 4.2 to 11 cm. TCRbeta repertoire sequencing, expression microarrays and whole-exome sequencing were combined in the study across five regions of each liver tumor, with adjacent normal tissue and blood also included. Samples yielded roughly 3.5 to 7.13 million productive TCRbeta reads; read depth did not differ significantly between tissue types. Reproducibility between technical replicate repertoires was high, with correlation coefficients above 0.95 and mean shared-clone rates roughly 0.86. A total of 35 or so specimens from 5 patients went through TCRbeta repertoire sequencing, namely 25 tumor regions, 5 adjacent noncancerous liver tissues and 5 peripheral blood samples.

The research as a whole found: The study included only five patients, and the authors note findings should be validated in a larger study. Bulk unsorted samples precluded comparing CD4+ and CD8+ T cell repertoires. Compared with blood, tumors had a significantly larger share of the repertoire taken up by the top 250 clones (p = 0.039). Only the TCR beta chain was sequenced, which likely underestimates true repertoire diversity because unpaired alpha chains were not captured. Repertoire overlap was higher between tumor regions (mean around 35%) than tumor-adjacent (17%) or tumor-blood (14%) pairs, consistent with antigen-driven expansion.

Details on this clonotype: It has no known antigen specificity. One end of the junction does not line up with germline, which may come from a read error.

The CDR3 sequence holds 14 residues, the cysteine and phenylalanine included. This entry keeps only the CDR3 DNA: 42 bases, framed from base 1. The germline V gene (reference sequence) yields MNHNY for CDR1 and SVGAGI for CDR2. Starting from 500 to 600 ng total RNA, TCRbeta-specific cDNA was produced by reverse transcription with a constant-region primer and ProtoScript II reverse transcriptase. The TCRbeta libraries were prepared through three rounds of nested multiplex PCR following a slightly modified ARM-PCR procedure. Each of the first two PCR rounds ran for about 10 cycles and used multiplex TRBV1-TRBV30 forward primers together with a Cbeta reverse primer. Sample barcodes and Illumina adapters were added in a final 25-cycle PCR with Deep VentR polymerase. Before sequencing, amplicons of 200-500 bp were purified from gel using a QIAquick gel extraction kit. An Illumina HiSeq 2500 was used to sequence the TCRbeta amplicons with 250-bp paired-end reads. Per the authors' processing: Quality trimming of reads was performed with Trimmomatic v0.33, and paired reads were merged with FLASH v1.2.11 so that full CDR3 sequences could be recovered. MiGEC v1.2.1b assigned V, D and J germline segments to the rearranged TCRbeta sequences. Clonotype statistics, along with Shannon-Wiener diversity indices, were calculated using VDJtools v1.0.0. To cut down on sampling bias, every analysis after diversity analysis relied on just the 250 most abundant clonotypes from each sample. The raw public data were reprocessed by TCRdb itself: fastp quality trimming at Q25, MiXCR clonotype calling, in-frame beta chains only. A single entry per CDR3 protein holds the most common genes and DNA from its merged rows. TCRdb, rather than the study authors, made the V and J calls. For this sample there are roughly 330,000 distinct CDR3 sequences; approximately 64% appear just once. The ten biggest clones cover 5% to 6.5% of the sample.

Blood RNA was extracted from unsorted whole blood with TRIzol reagent; germline DNA came from the DNeasy Blood & Tissue kit. At the time of sampling, the patients had chronic HBV infection and had not received any treatment. Four milliliters of peripheral blood were collected into K2EDTA tubes before surgery. The chain is assembled from TRBV6-6 and TRBJ1-4, and possibly TRBD1, on 5 matching bases. The sequencing input was peripheral blood. This TCR derives from a man in his forties with primary liver carcinoma and hepatitis B virus infection. The CDR3 here reads CASRLTELNGKLFF. The nucleotide sequence is TGTGCCAGCAGACTGACAGAACTCAATGGAAAACTGTTTTTT.